The subject of this entry is one TCR beta chain. What it binds is not known. Time point described: week 47, end of study. Doses consisted of 300 ug of mutant IDH1 20-mer peptide each, paired with topical imiquimod. The data were taken from a study of a mutant IDH1 vaccine in newly diagnosed glioma. Study-wide context: Beginning 4-6 weeks after radiotherapy alone, or with temozolomide cycles, vaccination took place. Beforehand, treatment had been radiotherapy, temozolomide, or both; the majority received both.

The method was immunoSEQ multiplex PCR; TCRdb's version includes in-frame clones alone and lacks a portion of them. The data contain about 94,000 clones, about nine tenths of them seen just once; the ten biggest clones take up roughly 0.78%. This CDR3 spans 16 amino acids. Germline CDR1 and CDR2: SGHVS and FQNEAQ. V lost 5 bases and J lost 4, with 18 bases in between. Sequenced material: PBMCs, taken from a glioma patient whose treatment included an IDH1 peptide vaccine. This sequence originates from a woman aged 45-65 years with glioma. This chain links TRBV7-8 with TRBJ1-5; tentative D call: TRBD1 (6 bases). The CDR3 loop reads CASSPRGGTQNQPQHF. Here the CDR3 DNA reads TGTGCCAGCAGCCCCCGAGGAGGGACACAGAATCAGCCCCAGCATTTT.